The source of this T cell receptor beta chain is a study of read filtering for tumor transcriptome and immune sequencing. Whole-study findings and limits: Dropping single-read clonotypes raised IR-seq and RNA-seq shared-clonotype correlation.

This clonotype was picked up many times. As yet, its antigen is unknown. V lost 4 bases to trimming and J lost 8 bases; unmatched junction nucleotides: 14. The CDR3 is made up of 18 amino acids. The V gene's germline CDR1 is MNHEY and CDR2 SVGEGT. Molecular barcoded adaptors covering alpha/delta and beta/gamma chains were used on around 400 ng RNA. From the reads, TCRdb called clonotypes with MiXCR, one entry per CDR3 protein. The sample includes 100,000 to 150,000 distinct CDR3 sequences, around 14% seen only once; the top ten take around 8.2%. This clonotype originated in a donor at least 40 years old with multiple myeloma. The J gene is TRBJ2-1, the V gene TRBV6-2 or TRBV6-3, with 13 positions matching TRBD2. The sequenced sample was a population of CD138-negative cells sorted from bone marrow. CDR3 amino acids: CASSFQMPGLAGIHEQFF. The DNA of the CDR3 is TGTGCCAGCAGTTTTCAAATGCCGGGACTAGCGGGAATACATGAGCAGTTCTTC.